This TCR beta chain was found in a study of regulatory T cells in long-lasting Graves disease. The CDR3 runs 17 residues. Trimming removed 4 bases at V and 2 bases at J, with 21 bases between. Germline-derived CDR1 and CDR2 are LNHDA and SQIVND (reference sequence). Time point reported: newly diagnosed GD, antithyroid drugs for less than 3 months. The TCR library was made from RNA extracted from PBMCs. Building of the TCR beta libraries involved iRepertoire HTBI primers and Arm-PCR of CDR3 regions. TCRdb recomputed calls from the multiplex PCR reads with MiXCR, one row per CDR3 protein. The sample records 400,000 to 550,000 distinct CDR3 sequences, around 14% being singletons. This clonotype was counted ten times or more. The sample also formed part of further work on T cells in Graves' hyperthyroidism and ophthalmopathy.

This material consisted of peripheral blood mononuclear cells (PBMCs), taken at new diagnosis, from a patient treated with antithyroid drugs. The TCR sequence derives from a woman in her twenties or thirties with Graves disease. This chain connects TRBV19 to TRBJ2-7; D may be TRBD2 (6 bases). CDR3 loop: CASSTFSGGAKAYEQYF. In DNA form, the CDR3 reads TGTGCCAGTAGTACCTTCTCAGGCGGGGCAAAAGCCTACGAGCAGTACTTC.